This is a list of T cell receptor beta chains from one sample in a study of shared clonotypes between healthy human individuals. Here immunoSEQ multiplex PCR was the method, and the copy in TCRdb shows in-frame clones only, minus some. The top ten hold 0.39% of the sample, which has more than 2,000,000 clones, roughly 93% seen once. Sequences were obtained from naive CD4+ T cells from PBMCs. The receptors here all came from a man between 18 and 35 years old in good health. Some clones in this sample may be carry-over from other donors' samples. Each CDR3 is given with its conserved first and last residue. A D gene is named only where the DNA matches it firmly. Where a row states a size, it is once, few, many or the class of an expanded clone; other rows omit it.

j_call | clone_size | v_call | d_call | cdr3_aa | cdr3_nt
TRBJ2-7 | NA | TRBV11-3 | NA | CASSFSGGTYEQYF | TGTGCCAGCAGCTTTTCTGGGGGCACCTACGAGCAGTACTTC
TRBJ2-3 | NA | TRBV5-4 | TRBD1 | CASSSPTGSTDTQYF | TGTGCCAGCAGCTCGCCGACAGGGAGCACAGATACGCAGTATTTT
TRBJ2-7 | NA | TRBV5-1 | TRBD1 | CASSPGQGDEQYF | TGCGCCAGCAGCCCCGGACAGGGGGACGAGCAGTACTTC
TRBJ2-2 | once | TRBV4-3 | NA | CASSQDGYTGELFF | TGCGCCAGCAGCCAAGATGGGTACACCGGGGAGCTGTTTTTT
TRBJ1-3 | NA | TRBV19 | NA | CASSIRGPRLGNTIYF | TGTGCCAGTAGTATACGAGGACCCCGGTTGGGAAACACCATATATTTT
TRBJ2-4 | NA | TRBV4-2 | NA | CASSKGTSHLAKNIQYF | TGTGCCAGCAGCAAAGGGACAAGCCATCTAGCCAAAAACATTCAGTACTTC
TRBJ2-1 | NA | TRBV10-1 | NA | CASSDLFGGNNEQFF | TGCGCCAGCAGTGACCTATTCGGGGGAAACAATGAGCAGTTCTTC
TRBJ2-3 | NA | TRBV6-5 | TRBD2 | CASSYSGGRSTDTQYF | TGTGCCAGCAGTTACTCAGGCGGGAGGAGCACAGATACGCAGTATTTT
TRBJ2-7 | NA | TRBV6-6 | TRBD1 | CASRLGTGGYEQYF | TGTGCCAGCAGACTCGGGACAGGGGGCTACGAGCAGTACTTC
TRBJ2-1 | NA | TRBV7-2 | NA | CASSPGGRGIDEQFF | TGTGCCAGCAGCCCGGGGGGCAGGGGTATCGATGAGCAGTTCTTC
TRBJ1-5 | few | TRBV19 | NA | CASSEVMRRQPQHF | TGTGCCAGTAGTGAGGTTATGCGGCGACAGCCCCAGCATTTT
TRBJ1-4 | NA | TRBV2 | TRBD1 | CASTTGVREKLFF | TGTGCCAGCACGACAGGGGTTCGGGAAAAACTGTTTTTT
TRBJ2-2 | NA | TRBV28 | TRBD2 | CASSFSGTPVAGELFF | TGTGCCAGCAGTTTTAGCGGGACCCCCGTCGCCGGGGAGCTGTTTTTT
TRBJ2-3 | once | TRBV28 | NA | CASSLVRPADTQYF | TGTGCCAGCAGTTTGGTTCGACCAGCAGATACGCAGTATTTT
TRBJ2-5 | NA | TRBV15 | NA | CATSRDRSQETQYF | TGTGCCACCAGCAGAGATCGGTCCCAAGAGACCCAGTACTTC
TRBJ1-4 | NA | TRBV11-2 | TRBD1 | CASSSGQGATNEKLFF | TGTGCCAGCAGCTCAGGCCAGGGGGCAACTAATGAAAAACTGTTTTTT
TRBJ2-5 | NA | TRBV2 | NA | CASMRDGNGGTQYF | TGTGCCAGCATGAGGGACGGTAATGGGGGGACCCAGTACTTC
TRBJ2-1 | NA | TRBV9 | TRBD2 | CASSVGGRVYNEQFF | TGTGCCAGCAGCGTAGGCGGGAGGGTATACAATGAGCAGTTCTTC
TRBJ2-1 | NA | TRBV28 | NA | CASSLTSPAYNEQFF | TGTGCCAGCAGCCTGACTAGTCCGGCCTACAATGAGCAGTTCTTC
TRBJ1-2 | NA | TRBV28 | NA | CASSLGRGRNYGYTF | TGTGCCAGCAGTTTAGGACGGGGGCGCAACTATGGCTACACCTTC
TRBJ2-7 | NA | TRBV11-2 | NA | CASSPLGSSYEQYF | TGTGCCAGCAGCCCCCTGGGGAGCTCCTACGAGCAGTACTTC
TRBJ2-5 | NA | TRBV28 | TRBD1 | CASSPRTGWGGETQYF | TGTGCCAGCAGCCCGAGGACAGGGTGGGGTGGAGAGACCCAGTACTTC
TRBJ1-1 | NA | TRBV5-5 | NA | CASSPGTNTEAFF | TGTGCCAGCAGCCCGGGAACGAACACTGAAGCTTTCTTT
TRBJ1-1 | NA | TRBV9 | NA | CASSVVAGNTEAFF | TGTGCCAGCAGCGTAGTTGCCGGGAACACTGAAGCTTTCTTT
TRBJ2-3 | NA | TRBV4-2 | TRBD2 | CASSQDGRLAGWRTDTQYF | TGTGCCAGCAGCCAAGATGGACGGCTAGCGGGATGGAGGACAGATACGCAGTATTTT
TRBJ2-1 | once | TRBV18 | TRBD1 | CASSPPGQGAVNEQFF | TGTGCCAGCTCACCGCCGGGACAGGGGGCTGTCAATGAGCAGTTCTTC
TRBJ2-3 | NA | TRBV7-9 | TRBD2 | CASSSPTSGDTDTQYF | TGTGCCAGCAGCTCCCCGACTAGCGGGGACACAGATACGCAGTATTTT